This T cell receptor beta chain originates from a study of blood T cell repertoires in COVID-19. Study as a whole: Sites across the United States, Italy and Spain contributed samples from acute and convalescent COVID-19.

V dropped 3 bases and J dropped 0; count of bases not matched to a gene: 3. CDR1 and CDR2 from the germline V gene are DFQATT and SNEGSKA (reference sequence). The CDR3 is 14 amino acids. Ages ranged from about 18 to 89 years, with residence in about 24 US areas. A case of COVID-19 had been met by exposed participants within 2 weeks before study entry. Sequenced by immunoSEQ multiplex PCR; TCRdb stores in-frame clones only, minus some. The sample yields fewer than 250,000 clones, almost 90% seen once. The genes are TRBV20-1 and TRBJ2-3; 7 bases fit TRBD2. This clonotype was obtained from a man between 25 and 39 years old who had been exposed to COVID-19. Specimen: PBMCs or T cells enriched from blood (not recorded which). CDR3 nucleotides: TGCAGTGCTAGTGGGGGGGGTAGCACAGATACGCAGTATTTT. As protein: CSASGGGSTDTQYF.